The 23 T cell receptor beta chains below all came from one sample that was sequenced in a study of shared clonotypes between healthy human individuals. Measured with immunoSEQ multiplex PCR; TCRdb has only the in-frame clones, and not every one. The sample holds approximately 2,300,000 clones, around 90% seen once. The sample taken for sequencing was naive CD4+ T cells from PBMCs. Stated subset: CD45RA+ positively selected. The receptors shown here come from a man in his late teens or twenties in good health. Some clones in this sample may be carry-over from other donors' samples.

The chain is built from TRBV28 and TRBJ2-5; a weak D match, TRBD1 (6 bases). The CDR3 extends over 14 amino acids. V shed 6 bases and J shed 7 bases, with 18 bases lying between them. The germline V gene encodes CDR1 MDHEN and CDR2 SYDVKM. The CDR3 protein is CASRQTGYGVTQYF. CDR3 sequence (DNA): TGTGCCAGCAGACAAACAGGGTATGGTGTGACCCAGTACTTC. The full variable domain, completed using reference TRBV28 and TRBJ2-5, is DVKVTQSSRYLVKRTGEKVFLECVQDMDHENMFWYRQDPGLGLRLIYFSYDVKMKEKGDIPEGYSVSREKKERFSLILESASTNQTSMYLCASRQTGYGVTQYFGPGTRLLVL.

This chain connects TRBV4-1 to TRBJ2-3; possibly TRBD2 for D (5 bases). The CDR3 sequence is 15 residues long. V lost 1 base and J lost 5, with 13 bases in between. Germline values: CDR1 MGHRA, CDR2 YSYEKL. CDR3 sequence: CASSQGRGREDTQYF. In DNA form, the CDR3 reads TGCGCCAGCAGCCAAGGTCGGGGTAGGGAAGATACGCAGTATTTT.

Note on this clone: Other DNA sequences of this sample code for an identical CDR3. The chain couples TRBV20-1 to TRBJ2-7; no clear D gene. The germline gives CDR1 DFQATT, CDR2 SNEGSKA (reference sequence). V was pared by 3 bases and J by 7 bases, with 10 bases between. CDR3 size: 11 residues. The CDR3 loop reads CSARDLGEQYF. The CDR3, as DNA: TGCAGTGCTAGGGACCTGGGGGAGCAGTACTTC.

This chain links TRBV2 with TRBJ2-6; D is unresolved. Germline V CDR1 and CDR2: SNHLY, FYNNEI. The CDR3 runs to 16 residues. V was cut by 3 bases and J by 2 bases, with 11 bases left in between. CDR3: CASSEGRLTGANVLTF. As DNA, the CDR3 is TGTGCCAGCAGTGAGGGTCGCCTAACTGGGGCCAACGTCCTGACTTTC.

Note on this clone: The same CDR3 also results from other DNA sequences found in this sample. This rearrangement joins TRBV7-2 to TRBJ2-3; 13 bases match TRBD2. The CDR3 extends over 14 amino acids. Per germline, CDR1 SGHTA and CDR2 FQGNSA. After removal of 1 base from V and 8 bases from J, the junction contained 0 bases not matched to a gene. In DNA form, the CDR3 reads TGTGCCAGCAGCTTAGGGACTAGCGGGAGTACGCAGTATTTT. It specifies CASSLGTSGSTQYF.

The V and J genes are TRBV5-1 and TRBJ2-2, with D hard to call. CDR3 length: 15 residues. Trimming left V 3 bases short and J 0 bases short, with 9 bases between. CDR1 is SGHRS and CDR2 is YFSETQ in the germline V gene. The DNA for the CDR3 is TGCGCCAGCAGCTACACTGGATCGAACACCGGGGAGCTGTTTTTT. This encodes CASSYTGSNTGELFF.

The chain recombines TRBV29-1 with TRBJ1-1, with D unclear. The germline V gene has CDR1 SQVTM and CDR2 ANQGSEA. This CDR3 contains 14 residues. Trimming took off 6 bases at V and 0 bases at J, with 14 bases between the two ends. The chain's CDR3 is CSVALLTMNTEAFF. In DNA, the CDR3 is TGCAGCGTAGCCCTACTTACCATGAACACTGAAGCTTTCTTT.

In DNA, the CDR3 is TGTGCCAGCAGCGAGACGGGAACGAACACTGAAGCTTTCTTT. This sequence encodes CASSETGTNTEAFF. The chain uses TRBV9 and TRBJ1-1; D is uncertain. This CDR3 spans 14 amino acids. Trimming removed 3 bases at V and 1 base at J, with 10 bases between. Per the germline V gene, CDR1 is SGDLS and CDR2 is YYNGEE.

The chain couples TRBV10-3 to TRBJ1-3; tentative D call: TRBD1 (6 bases). V lost 3 bases and J lost 2, with 8 bases in between. The germline V gene has CDR1 ENHRY and CDR2 SYGVKD. The CDR3 extends over 14 amino acids. The CDR3 region is CAISEQGAGNTIYF. The CDR3 DNA is TGTGCCATCAGTGAACAGGGCGCTGGAAACACCATATATTTT.

The chain is built from TRBV28 and TRBJ1-2; D ambiguous. Looked up from germline, CDR1 is MDHEN and CDR2 is SYDVKM. This CDR3 spans 15 amino acids. The ends were cut back, 4 bases at V and 4 bases at J, with 16 bases in the middle. DNA of the CDR3: TGTGCCAGCAGTTCACCACGCCCGGGTCTCTATGGCTACACCTTC. Its protein is CASSSPRPGLYGYTF.

The CDR3: CASSVEGMGLYGYTF. In nucleotides, the CDR3 is TGTGCCAGCAGCGTAGAGGGGATGGGACTCTATGGCTACACCTTC. V gene TRBV9 combines with J gene TRBJ1-2; a weak D match, TRBD1 (5 bases). The CDR3 contains 15 residues. V was clipped by 0 bases and J by 4 bases, with 13 bases between them. Looked up from germline, CDR1 is SGDLS and CDR2 is YYNGEE.

This clone was seen more than once but under ten times. The gene calls are TRBV7-9 and TRBJ1-1; D is uncertain. The length of the CDR3 is 14 residues. With 6 bases removed from V and 2 bases from J, the gap between germline ends came to 13 bases. Per germline, CDR1 SEHNR and CDR2 FQNEAQ (reference sequence). CDR3 bases: TGTGCCAGCAGTGGGGTGGTCCCAAACACTGAAGCTTTCTTT. Translated: CASSGVVPNTEAFF.

The chain joins TRBV5-1 to TRBJ1-1; D possibly corresponds to TRBD1 (5 bases). Germline loops: CDR1 SGHRS, CDR2 YFSETQ. The CDR3 is 15 residues long. V lost 4 bases and J 3 bases, leaving 16 bases between the germline ends. The CDR3 spells CASSPRSGGDTEAFF. As DNA, the CDR3 is TGCGCCAGCAGCCCCCGGAGCGGGGGGGACACTGAAGCTTTCTTT. Based on the CDR3 plus reference TRBV5-1 and TRBJ1-1, the full variable domain is KAGVTQTPRYLIKTRGQQVTLSCSPISGHRSVSWYQQTPGQGLQFLFEYFSETQRNKGNFPGRFSGRQFSNSRSEMNVSTLELGDSALYLCASSPRSGGDTEAFFGQGTRLTVV.

The rearrangement joins TRBV5-1 to TRBJ2-3; 10 bases are a match to TRBD1. The length of the CDR3 is 16 residues. Trimming cost V 2 bases and J 2 bases; bases outside gene matches: 5. Germline V lookup: CDR1 SGHRS, CDR2 YFSETQ. The CDR3 here is CASSLGGTGVTDTQYF. The DNA of the CDR3 is TGCGCCAGCAGCTTAGGTGGGACAGGGGTCACAGATACGCAGTATTTT.

This clone was detected once. CDR3 sequence (DNA): TGTGCCAGCTCACCATACGGGAACCAAGAGACCCAGTACTTC. This gives the protein CASSPYGNQETQYF. The chain joins TRBV18 to TRBJ2-5; a possible D gene is TRBD2 (5 bases). V lost 2 bases and J 0 bases, leaving 7 bases between the germline ends. The CDR3 contains 14 residues. Germline CDR1 and CDR2: KGHSH and LQKENI.

This chain connects TRBV5-1 to TRBJ2-7, with D perhaps TRBD2 (5 bases). The length of the CDR3 is 17 residues. Germline V gene data show CDR1 as SGHRS and CDR2 as YFSETQ. The V end lost 2 bases, the J end lost 3 bases, and 21 bases lay between the germline ends. The CDR3 nucleotides are TGCGCCAGCAGCTTTTACGAATGGGAGACTCGACGCTACGAGCAGTACTTC. Its translation is CASSFYEWETRRYEQYF.

This clone was found a few times. The CDR3: CASSLGADTGELFF. The CDR3 region has the DNA TGCGCCAGCAGCTTGGGGGCGGACACCGGGGAGCTGTTTTTT. This sequence joins TRBV5-1 and TRBJ2-2; D remains ambiguous. The V end was cut by 0 bases, the J end by 3 bases, with 6 bases between. This CDR3 contains 14 residues. The germline CDR1 and CDR2 sequences are SGHRS and YFSETQ.

The chain employs TRBV7-6 and TRBJ2-3; D unresolved. This CDR3 has 11 residues. CDR1 is SGHVS and CDR2 is FNYEAQ in the germline V gene. Trimming removed 3 bases from V and 6 bases from J, with 4 bases in between. CDR3 DNA sequence: TGTGCCAGCAGCTTGCGTGATACGCAGTATTTT. Translation gives CASSLRDTQYF. The variable domain in full, with the rest retrieved from reference TRBV7-6 and TRBJ2-3, is GAGVSQSPRYKVTKRGQDVALRCDPISGHVSLYWYRQALGQGPEFLTYFNYEAQQDKSGLPNDRFSAERPEGSISTLTIQRTEQRDSAMYRCASSLRDTQYFGPGTRLTVL.

V usage is TRBV20-1 and J usage is TRBJ2-5; D possibly corresponds to TRBD2 (6 bases). The germline CDR1 and CDR2 sequences are DFQATT and SNEGSKA (reference sequence). The CDR3 sequence is 11 residues long. Trimming shortened V by 6 bases and J by 4 bases, and 9 bases separated the two germline ends. CDR3 nucleotide sequence: TGCAGTGCCCTTAGCGGAGAGACCCAGTACTTC. Its translation: CSALSGETQYF.

The chain carries TRBV18 and TRBJ1-1; D is possibly TRBD1 (6 bases). The V gene lost 0 bases and the J gene lost 6 bases, with 20 bases spanning the gap. Germline CDR1 reads KGHSH; CDR2 reads LQKENI. The CDR3 has 17 residues. This CDR3 reads CASSPPNYRDTKAEAFF. CDR3 in DNA: TGTGCCAGCTCACCACCAAATTACCGGGACACTAAGGCTGAAGCTTTCTTT.

This sequence joins TRBV11-2 and TRBJ2-1; D is possibly TRBD1 (6 bases). Germline CDR1 and CDR2: SGHAT and FQNNGV. The V end was cut by 5 bases, the J end by 5 bases, with 16 bases between. The CDR3 is 15 amino acids. CDR3 in amino acids: CASSVPGTNNNEQFF. The DNA of the CDR3 is TGTGCCAGCAGCGTCCCCGGGACAAATAACAATGAGCAGTTCTTC.

The table lists this clone with a few counts. The chain employs TRBV11-1 and TRBJ1-1; 8 nucleotides align to TRBD1. V lost 2 bases to trimming and J lost 6 bases; unmatched junction nucleotides: 5. The CDR3 contains 14 residues. The germline V gene encodes CDR1 SGHAT and CDR2 FQDESV (reference sequence). The CDR3 DNA follows: TGTGCCAGCAGCTTACAGGGGGCGGTTGCTGAAGCTTTCTTT. Protein sequence: CASSLQGAVAEAFF.

The chain has TRBV5-1 and TRBJ1-1; D is unresolved. This CDR3 has 14 residues. V was pared by 4 bases and J by 2 bases, with 12 bases between. Germline V gives CDR1 SGHRS, CDR2 YFSETQ. The CDR3 sequence is CASSLGSINTEAFF. CDR3 bases: TGCGCCAGCAGCCTCGGTAGCATTAACACTGAAGCTTTCTTT.